The clone carrying this T cell receptor beta chain was counted a few times. Its matching antigen is unknown. These data originate in a study of response to subunit inactivated influenza vaccine. Study-wide results and caveats: The study's authors posited that every seasonal influenza vaccination enlists few new T cells.

TCRdb itself ran the RT-PCR reads through MiXCR, one entry per CDR3 protein. This sample carries about 480,000 distinct CDR3 sequences, 25% of them seen once, and the ten largest clones take 1.5% to 2%. This CDR3 region has 14 residues. Per the germline V gene, CDR1 is SGHDT and CDR2 is YYEEEE. V dropped 3 bases and J dropped 9 bases, with 15 bases sitting between them. The rearrangement joins TRBV5-6 to TRBJ2-2; maybe TRBD2 (5 bases). The sequences come from CD4+ T cells sorted from PBMCs, collected roughly 5 days after vaccination. The source is a man between 50 and 59 years old who received an inactivated influenza vaccine. CDR3 in DNA: TGTGCCAGCAGCTCGGAATACGGGGAGCGGGAGCTGTTTTTT. It encodes CASSSEYGERELFF. The full variable domain, with the rest looked up from reference TRBV5-6 and TRBJ2-2, is DAGVTQSPTHLIKTRGQQVTLRCSPKSGHDTVSWYQQALGQGPQFIFQYYEEEERQRGNFPDRFSGHQFPNYSSELNVNALLLGDSALYLCASSSEYGERELFFGEGSRLTVL.